The clone carrying this T cell receptor beta chain was seen more than once but under ten times. Its antigen is not identified. This record belongs to a study of cytomegalovirus exposure and HLA in healthy donors. This CDR3 region has 10 residues. CDR1 and CDR2 from the germline V gene are MNHNS and SASEGT. This PCR relied on a set of 60 Vbeta primers and 13 Jbeta primers. Assay: immunoSEQ multiplex PCR; the TCRdb copy retains only in-frame clones and omits some. The table records about 130,000 clones, roughly 80% of them present only once. Findings of the study overall: Using a false discovery rate of 0.05, a later analysis showed that 15,000 to 20,000 TCR beta sequences were associated with HLA alleles. The productive fraction for most TCR beta V segments was about 87% or about 30% in an earlier analysis.

Samples came from healthy bone marrow donors. The source material was PBMCs. The sequence derives from a girl aged 2 to 9 in good health and CMV-seronegative. The chain uses TRBV6-1 and TRBJ2-1; TRBD1 matches at 7 bases. CDR3 residues: CAAGGDEQFF. The CDR3 DNA reads as TGTGCGGCAGGGGGAGATGAGCAGTTCTTC.